This passage covers 15 T cell receptor beta chains from one sample sequenced in a study of graft-versus-host responses after intestinal transplantation. The repertoire was sequenced with immunoSEQ multiplex PCR; TCRdb's copy has only in-frame clones and lacks some. Seen here are about 120,000 clones, over 80% observed once, and the top ten hold about 0.11%. Their antigen targets remain unknown. Specimen: unstimulated CD4+ T cells sorted from spleen or lymph node cells, collected before intestinal transplant. The receptors were gathered from a human donor who received an intestinal transplant.

This clone was observed once. The chain employs TRBV18 and TRBJ1-1; the D is unclear. This CDR3 contains 13 residues. The germline V gene has CDR1 KGHSH and CDR2 LQKENI. The V end lost 4 bases, the J end lost 7 bases, and 13 bases lay between the germline ends. The CDR3 spells CASSRFDQLEAFF. For the CDR3, the DNA is TGTGCCAGCTCACGATTCGACCAACTTGAAGCTTTCTTT.

V is TRBV7-9 and J is TRBJ2-1; D not certain. There are 14 residues in the CDR3. Between the trimmed V and J ends, which lost 1 base and 8 bases, there was a span of 12 bases. Per the germline V gene, CDR1 is SEHNR and CDR2 is FQNEAQ (reference sequence). CDR3 sequence (DNA): TGTGCCAGCAGCTTAGGCCCAGCTCGCGATGAGCAGTTCTTC. Residues: CASSLGPARDEQFF.

The rearrangement joins TRBV5-6 to TRBJ1-3; D uncertain. The CDR3 is 16 residues long. Germline CDR1 and CDR2: SGHDT and YYEEEE. V was trimmed by 2 bases and J by 4 bases, leaving 16 bases between them. The chain's CDR3 is CASSFGPTGSGNTIYF. The CDR3 bases are TGTGCCAGCAGCTTCGGACCCACCGGGTCGGGAAACACCATATATTTT.

There are a few counts of this clone. This chain connects TRBV19 to TRBJ2-7; 16 bases map to TRBD2. V lost 10 bases to trimming and J lost 4 bases; unmatched junction nucleotides: 13. The germline V gene has CDR1 LNHDA and CDR2 SQIVND (reference sequence). This CDR3 comprises 17 residues. CDR3 loop: CATTPGLAGGKIYEQYF. For the CDR3, the DNA is TGTGCCACCACACCGGGACTAGCGGGAGGGAAGATTTACGAGCAGTACTTC.

The rearrangement uses TRBV29-1 and TRBJ2-5, with TRBD1 as a possible D gene (5 bases). This CDR3 is built from 14 residues. Trimming shortened V by 0 bases and J by 4 bases, and 12 bases separated the two germline ends. CDR1 is SQVTM, CDR2 ANQGSEA, per germline. In DNA, the CDR3 is TGCAGCGTTGAAGATAGGGGCCGGCGAGAGACCCAGTACTTC. Protein: CSVEDRGRRETQYF.

The chain is built from TRBV11-3 and TRBJ2-2; D unclear. There are 12 residues in the CDR3. Germline CDR1 reads SGHNT; CDR2 reads YENEEA. The V end was cut by 1 base, the J end by 8 bases, with 5 bases between. This CDR3 reads CASSLVPGELFF. The DNA of the CDR3 is TGTGCCAGCAGCTTAGTTCCGGGGGAGCTGTTTTTT.

The rearrangement uses TRBV19 and TRBJ1-5; D gene unclear. Deletions cut 2 bases from V and 0 bases from J, with 8 bases between. The CDR3 covers 15 residues. Germline CDR1 reads LNHDA; CDR2 reads SQIVND (reference sequence). CDR3 residues: CASSITVYSNQPQHF. In DNA form, the CDR3 reads TGTGCCAGTAGTATAACAGTCTATAGCAATCAGCCCCAGCATTTT.

The chain combines TRBV18 with TRBJ2-5; perhaps D is TRBD1 or TRBD2 (6 bases each). Germline V lookup: CDR1 KGHSH, CDR2 LQKENI. CDR3 length: 13 residues. The V end lost 2 bases, the J end lost 4 bases, and 8 bases lay between the germline ends. The CDR3 DNA follows: TGTGCCAGCTCACCAGGGGGGCCAGAGACCCAGTACTTC. Its translation is CASSPGGPETQYF. Drawing the rest from reference TRBV18 and TRBJ2-5, the complete variable domain is NAGVMQNPRHLVRRRGQEARLRCSPMKGHSHVYWYRQLPEEGLKFMVYLQKENIIDESGMPKERFSAEFPKEGPSILRIQQVVRGDSAAYFCASSPGGPETQYFGPGTRLLVL.

This sequence joins TRBV18 and TRBJ2-1; maybe TRBD1 (5 bases). The length of the CDR3 is 15 residues. The V gene lost 2 bases and the J gene lost 3 bases, with 11 bases spanning the gap. Looked up from germline, CDR1 is KGHSH and CDR2 is LQKENI. DNA for the CDR3: TGTGCCAGCTCACCAGCAAAGACAGACTACAATGAGCAGTTCTTC. It encodes CASSPAKTDYNEQFF.

The chain recombines TRBV27 with TRBJ1-2; perhaps TRBD1 as D (5 bases). The germline V gene encodes CDR1 MNHEY and CDR2 SMNVEV (reference sequence). This CDR3 has 12 amino acids. V lost 6 bases, J lost 7 bases, and 12 bases lay in between. The CDR3 loop reads CASSPTGRGYTF. CDR3 nucleotide sequence: TGTGCCAGCAGCCCCACGGGACGTGGCTACACCTTC.

The V call is TRBV28, the J call TRBJ1-3; no definite D call. The CDR3 has 14 amino acids. V dropped 3 bases and J dropped 5 bases, with 11 bases sitting between them. Germline CDR1 is MDHEN and CDR2 is SYDVKM. The chain's CDR3 is CASSLPVGRNTIYF. For the CDR3, the DNA is TGTGCCAGCAGTTTGCCAGTCGGGAGAAACACCATATATTTT.

Worth noting for this clone: Sequence at one end of the junction differs from germline and may be a read error. This chain links TRBV18 with TRBJ2-2; D might be TRBD1 (6 bases). Germline lookup yields CDR1 KGHSH and CDR2 LQKENI. CDR3 length equals 17 residues. CDR3 DNA: TGTGCCAGCTCAGCACAAATAGCCCAGGGGAACGCCGGGGAGCTGTTTTTT. Protein product: CASSAQIAQGNAGELFF.

The CDR3 nucleotides are TGTGCCTGGTCCCGGGGGTCTGGGGCCAACGTCCTGACTTTC. Protein product: CAWSRGSGANVLTF. The chain joins TRBV30 to TRBJ2-6; tentatively, D is TRBD2 (6 bases). Germline loops: CDR1 GTSNPN, CDR2 SVGIG (reference sequence). V was cut by 5 bases and J by 1 base, with 9 bases left in between. The CDR3 sequence is 14 residues long. Full variable domain (outside the CDR3, taken from reference TRBV30 and TRBJ2-6): SQTIHQWPATLVQPVGSPLSLECTVEGTSNPNLYWYRQAAGRGLQLLFYSVGIGQISSEVPQNLSASRPQDRQFILSSKKLLLSDSGFYLCAWSRGSGANVLTFGAGSRLTVL.

The V and J genes are TRBV11-3 and TRBJ2-7; D unresolved. Per the germline V gene, CDR1 is SGHNT and CDR2 is YENEEA. The CDR3 is 10 amino acids. Trimming cost V 5 bases and J 3 bases, with 2 bases left between them. CDR3 amino acids: CASSSYEQYF. In DNA form, the CDR3 reads TGTGCCAGCAGCAGCTACGAGCAGTACTTC.

This chain connects TRBV9 to TRBJ1-3; TRBD1 might be the D (5 bases). CDR1 is SGDLS, CDR2 YYNGEE, per germline. V was shortened by 2 bases and J by 1 base, with 7 bases between the two germline ends. This CDR3 has 14 residues. CDR3 protein: CASSVQGSGNTIYF. The CDR3 DNA is TGTGCCAGCAGCGTTCAGGGTTCTGGAAACACCATATATTTT.